The 16 T cell receptor beta chains presented below share a single source sample, sequenced in a study of cytomegalovirus exposure and HLA in healthy donors. Sequencing was performed with immunoSEQ multiplex PCR; in TCRdb, only in-frame clones are kept and a portion is missing. Here the sample spans about 330,000 clones, approximately 90% being singletons. Sequencing input: PBMCs. The receptors were gathered from a woman aged 18-29 years in good health and CMV-seronegative.

V usage is TRBV29-1 and J usage is TRBJ1-1, with 11 positions matching TRBD1. With 7 bases clipped from V and 4 bases from J, the junction kept 5 bases outside the gene matches. The CDR3 runs to 13 residues. Germline V gives CDR1 SQVTM, CDR2 ANQGSEA. The CDR3 DNA sequence: TGCAGCGGAACCGGGACAGGGGGCACTGAAGCTTTCTTT. Amino acids: CSGTGTGGTEAFF.

The chain joins TRBV7-2 to TRBJ1-4; D perhaps matches TRBD1 (6 bases). The V and J ends lost 5 bases and 6 bases respectively, with 13 bases between them. Per the germline V gene, CDR1 is SGHTA and CDR2 is FQGNSA. The CDR3 totals 14 residues. CDR3 loop: CASSRDRSDEKLFF. CDR3 nucleotide sequence: TGTGCCAGCAGCCGCGACAGGTCCGATGAAAAACTGTTTTTT.

This sequence joins TRBV18 and TRBJ2-3; maybe TRBD2 (5 bases). The V gene lost 2 bases and the J gene lost 5 bases, with 11 bases spanning the gap. The germline V gene has CDR1 KGHSH and CDR2 LQKENI. CDR3 length equals 14 residues. In DNA, the CDR3 is TGTGCCAGCTCACCAATGGAGGTTCGAGATACGCAGTATTTT. Residues: CASSPMEVRDTQYF.

This clone appeared once. Here the CDR3 reads CASSLSPVTHEQYF. CDR3 nucleotide sequence: TGTGCCAGCAGCTTAAGTCCAGTTACCCACGAGCAGTACTTC. The chain joins TRBV7-9 to TRBJ2-7; the D is unclear. V was clipped by 2 bases and J by 5 bases, with 13 bases between them. CDR3 length: 14 residues. Germline CDR1 reads SEHNR; CDR2 reads FQNEAQ (reference sequence).

The CDR3 DNA reads as TGTGCCAGCACTCTTGGGGGGATCACAGATACGCAGTATTTT. Encoded protein: CASTLGGITDTQYF. This chain links TRBV28 with TRBJ2-3; D might be TRBD2 (6 bases). Germline CDR1 reads MDHEN; CDR2 reads SYDVKM. V lost 7 bases and J lost 2, with 13 bases in between. This CDR3 is 14 amino acids long.

The chain combines TRBV2 with TRBJ2-6, with D perhaps TRBD1 (6 bases). CDR1 and CDR2 (germline): SNHLY, FYNNEI. The ends were cut back, 3 bases at V and 0 bases at J, with 12 bases in the middle. The CDR3 is 17 residues long. The CDR3 DNA follows: TGTGCCAGCAGTGATTCCGGGACACTCTCTGGGGCCAACGTCCTGACTTTC. This encodes CASSDSGTLSGANVLTF. Drawing the rest from reference TRBV2 and TRBJ2-6, the complete variable domain is EPEVTQTPSHQVTQMGQEVILRCVPISNHLYFYWYRQILGQKVEFLVSFYNNEISEKSEIFDDQFSVERPDGSNFTLKIRSTKLEDSAMYFCASSDSGTLSGANVLTFGAGSRLTVL.

This clone has a single count. The chain combines TRBV27 with TRBJ2-7; 10 positions agree with TRBD1. This CDR3 has 15 amino acids. The germline CDR1 and CDR2 sequences are MNHEY and SMNVEV (reference sequence). V was pared by 6 bases and J by 4 bases, with 9 bases of the junction left unmatched. The CDR3 DNA sequence: TGTGCCAGCAGACCGGGGACAGGGGCCTCTTACGAGCAGTACTTC. Its translation is CASRPGTGASYEQYF.

The J gene is TRBJ2-1, the V gene TRBV4-3, with a tentative D call TRBD2 (6 bases). The V end lost 4 bases, the J end lost 7 bases, and 23 bases lay between the germline ends. Germline CDR1 reads LGHNA; CDR2 reads YSLEER. The CDR3 consists of 17 residues. Written as DNA, the CDR3 is TGCGCCAGCAGCCGCAAAGATGCTAGCGCGGACGGAAATGAGCAGTTCTTC. Residues: CASSRKDASADGNEQFF.

The CDR3 protein is CASSLLPSGTRVEQFF. The CDR3 DNA sequence: TGTGCCAGCAGTTTACTCCCCAGCGGGACCCGGGTCGAGCAGTTCTTC. This rearrangement joins TRBV27 to TRBJ2-1; TRBD2 aligns across 7 bases. CDR1 is MNHEY and CDR2 is SMNVEV in the germline V gene (reference sequence). V trimming: 2 bases; J trimming: 10 bases; junction bases outside the gene matches: 14. The CDR3 loop spans 16 amino acids.

This clone showed up just a few times. V is TRBV10-3 and J is TRBJ2-5, with 10 bases lining up with TRBD2. The V gene's germline CDR1 is ENHRY and CDR2 SYGVKD. V trimming: 4 bases; J trimming: 5 bases; junction bases outside the gene matches: 4. The CDR3 spans 14 residues. The CDR3 region is CAISALAGDETQYF. CDR3 nucleotides: TGTGCCATCAGTGCTCTAGCGGGAGACGAGACCCAGTACTTC.

The gene calls are TRBV11-2 and TRBJ1-2; 10 nucleotides align to TRBD1. From germline, CDR1 is SGHAT and CDR2 FQNNGV. The CDR3 is 14 residues long. Losses at the gene ends were 8 bases for V and 2 bases for J; bases not matched to a gene: 5. CDR3 residues: CASSLGQGNYGYTF. For the CDR3, the DNA is TGTGCCAGCTCTCTGGGACAGGGGAACTATGGCTACACCTTC. The full variable domain, rest sourced from reference TRBV11-2 and TRBJ1-2, is EAGVAQSPRYKIIEKRQSVAFWCNPISGHATLYWYQQILGQGPKLLIQFQNNGVVDDSQLPKDRFSAERLKGVDSTLKIQPAKLEDSAVYLCASSLGQGNYGYTFGSGTRLTVV.

The CDR3 DNA sequence: TGTGCCAGCAGTCCCGGGACAGGGGGTCCTAATAGCAATCAGCCCCAGCATTTT. Amino acids: CASSPGTGGPNSNQPQHF. The rearrangement uses TRBV27 and TRBJ1-5; 11 bases line up with TRBD1. Germline CDR1 MNHEY, CDR2 SMNVEV (reference sequence). There are 18 residues in the CDR3. The J segment lost 0 bases and the V segment lost 5 bases, leaving 9 bases of the junction unmatched.

This chain uses TRBV15 with TRBJ2-3; a weak D match, TRBD2 (6 bases). This CDR3 has 17 amino acids. The V end was cut by 5 bases, the J end by 4 bases, with 22 bases between. Germline CDR1 LNHNV, CDR2 YYDKDF (reference sequence). CDR3 sequence: CATSVEDGGGRADTQYF. For the CDR3, the DNA is TGTGCCACCAGCGTAGAGGACGGGGGAGGAAGGGCAGATACGCAGTATTTT.

The DNA for the CDR3 is TGTGCCAGCAGTGCCCAGGGGGGCGACAATCAGCCCCAGCATTTT. Translated: CASSAQGGDNQPQHF. The rearrangement links TRBV6-4 to TRBJ1-5; 7 positions match TRBD1. V shed 4 bases and J 3 bases; nucleotides not matched to a gene: 6. The CDR3 length is 15 residues. Per the germline V gene, CDR1 is MRHNA and CDR2 is SNTAGT.

This chain connects TRBV5-4 to TRBJ1-2; no definite D call. The germline gives CDR1 SGHNT, CDR2 YYREEE (reference sequence). V shed 2 bases and J shed 7 bases, with 15 bases lying between them. There are 14 residues in the CDR3. The CDR3 DNA reads TGTGCCAGCAGCTTCGCGGGGTCGGGAGGTGGCTACACCTTC. Translating it yields CASSFAGSGGGYTF.

V and J are TRBV27 and TRBJ2-5; no reliable D call. Deletions cut 4 bases from V and 2 bases from J, with 11 bases between. Germline V gives CDR1 MNHEY, CDR2 SMNVEV (reference sequence). This CDR3 is 14 amino acids long. In nucleotides, the CDR3 is TGTGCCAGCAGTTCACAAACAAAACAAGAGACCCAGTACTTC. Protein: CASSSQTKQETQYF.